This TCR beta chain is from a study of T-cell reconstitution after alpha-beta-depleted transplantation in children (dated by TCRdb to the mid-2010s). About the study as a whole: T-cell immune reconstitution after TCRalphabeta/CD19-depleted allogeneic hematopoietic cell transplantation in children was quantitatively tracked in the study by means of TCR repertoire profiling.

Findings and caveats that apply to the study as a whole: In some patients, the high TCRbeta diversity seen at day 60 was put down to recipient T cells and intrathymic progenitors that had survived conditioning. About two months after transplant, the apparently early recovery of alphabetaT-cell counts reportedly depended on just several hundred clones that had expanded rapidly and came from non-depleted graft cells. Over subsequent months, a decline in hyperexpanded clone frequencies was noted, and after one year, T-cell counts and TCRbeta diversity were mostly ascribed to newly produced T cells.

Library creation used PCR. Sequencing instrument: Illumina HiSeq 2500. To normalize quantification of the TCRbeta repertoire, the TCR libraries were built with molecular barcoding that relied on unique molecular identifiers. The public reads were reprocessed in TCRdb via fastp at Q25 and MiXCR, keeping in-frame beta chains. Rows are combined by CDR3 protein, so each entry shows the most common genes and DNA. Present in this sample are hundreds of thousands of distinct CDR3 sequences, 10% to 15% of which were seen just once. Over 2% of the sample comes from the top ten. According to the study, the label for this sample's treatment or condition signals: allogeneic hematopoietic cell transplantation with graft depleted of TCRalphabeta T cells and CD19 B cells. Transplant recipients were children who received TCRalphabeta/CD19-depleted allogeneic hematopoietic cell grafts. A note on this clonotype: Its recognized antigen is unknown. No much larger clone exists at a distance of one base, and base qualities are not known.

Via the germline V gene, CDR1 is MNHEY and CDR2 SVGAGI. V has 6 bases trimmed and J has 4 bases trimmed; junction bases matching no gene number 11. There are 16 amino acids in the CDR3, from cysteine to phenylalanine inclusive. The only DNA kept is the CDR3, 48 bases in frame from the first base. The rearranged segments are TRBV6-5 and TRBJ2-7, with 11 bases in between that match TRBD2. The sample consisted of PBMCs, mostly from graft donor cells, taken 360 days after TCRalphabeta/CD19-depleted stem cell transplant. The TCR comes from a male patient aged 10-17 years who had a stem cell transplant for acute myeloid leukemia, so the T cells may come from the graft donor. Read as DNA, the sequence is TGTGCCAGCAGCTTATTTAGCGGGAGGGCCCCATACGAGCAGTACTTC. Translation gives CASSLFSGRAPYEQYF.